This TCR beta chain was recorded in a study of identical twins. Broader study findings: Fewer insertions marked abundant cord blood beta clonotypes; young adult naive trended weakly, memory not at all.

TCRdb re-derived calls from the 5' RACE reads in MiXCR, one entry per CDR3 protein. The sample has 200,000 to 250,000 distinct CDR3 sequences; roughly a tenth are singletons. This clonotype has a count of ten or more. Its specificity is not known. Trimming removed 3 bases at V and 2 bases at J, with 11 bases between. This CDR3 has 14 residues. Germline assignment: CDR1 MDHEN and CDR2 SYDVKM. The chain has TRBV28 and TRBJ2-7; D call uncertain. Sequenced sample: memory T cells sorted from blood. This receptor was obtained from a man aged 45-60 years in good health. The CDR3 spells CASSFSRVPYEQYF. Written as DNA, the CDR3 is TGTGCCAGCAGTTTTAGCCGAGTCCCCTACGAGCAGTACTTC.